Listed below are T cell receptor beta chains from one sample, sequenced in a study of blood T cell repertoires in COVID-19. Some clones are missing from TCRdb's copy, which holds only in-frame ones; the method was immunoSEQ multiplex PCR. The sample shows 300,000 to 400,000 clones, 85% of them seen only once. Material: PBMCs or T cells enriched from blood (not recorded which). These receptors all come from a woman in her thirties who had been exposed to COVID-19. CDR3s include the opening cysteine and the closing phenylalanine or tryptophan. The D gene is left open where the match is weak. A clone size is listed for some rows: how often the clone was seen (once, few, many), or a class if it is expanded.

clone_size j_call v_call d_call cdr3_aa cdr3_nt
- TRBJ2-7 TRBV4-1 TRBD2 CASSQLAGGPYEQYF TGCGCCAGCAGCCAATTAGCGGGAGGGCCCTACGAGCAGTACTTC
- TRBJ2-3 TRBV3-1/TRBV3-2 TRBD1 CASSTGTGGPGTDTQYF TGTGCCAGCTCTACGGGGACAGGGGGCCCGGGGACAGATACGCAGTATTTT
- TRBJ1-1 TRBV5-1 - CASSPTTSGVTEAFF TGCGCCAGCAGCCCTACTACATCAGGGGTTACCGAAGCTTTCTTT
- TRBJ2-7 TRBV28 TRBD1 CASSSVGQGYNEQYF TGTGCCAGCAGTTCTGTGGGACAGGGTTACAACGAGCAGTACTTC
- TRBJ1-2 TRBV19 - CASSATDYGYTF TGTGCCAGTAGTGCGACAGACTATGGCTACACCTTC
- TRBJ1-2 TRBV19 TRBD1 CASSSPTGGGYGYTF TGTGCCAGTAGTTCTCCGACAGGGGGAGGCTATGGCTACACCTTC
- TRBJ1-2 TRBV5-1 - CASSLAEPSGYGYTF TGCGCCAGCAGCTTGGCCGAACCCTCGGGCTATGGCTACACCTTC
- TRBJ2-1 TRBV3-1/TRBV3-2 - CASRRDSSYNEQFF TGTGCCAGCAGACGGGATAGCTCCTACAATGAGCAGTTCTTC
once TRBJ2-5 TRBV18 - CASSPQRTGQETQYF TGTGCCAGCTCACCCCAGCGGACCGGCCAAGAGACCCAGTACTTC
- TRBJ1-6 TRBV3-1/TRBV3-2 - CASSPRRPGFDSPLHF TGTGCCAGCAGCCCCCGGCGTCCAGGCTTCGATTCACCCCTCCACTTT
- TRBJ2-7 TRBV6-2/TRBV6-3 - CASSLPPRPREQYF TGTGCCAGCAGTTTACCGCCGCGGCCTAGAGAGCAGTACTTC
- TRBJ1-2 TRBV5-1 - CASKGSRDNYGYTF TGCGCCAGCAAGGGAAGCAGGGATAACTATGGCTACACCTTC
- TRBJ2-2 TRBV7-2 TRBD2 CASSLTSGTNTGELFF TGTGCCAGCAGCTTAACTAGCGGAACGAACACCGGGGAGCTGTTTTTT
- TRBJ1-3 TRBV6-5 - CASRDKYFSGNTIYF TGTGCCAGCCGGGACAAGTATTTCTCTGGAAACACCATATATTTT
many TRBJ2-2 TRBV12-2 - CASRGVRNTGELFF TGTGCAAGTCGTGGAGTTAGGAACACCGGGGAGCTGTTTTTT
- TRBJ1-2 TRBV9 TRBD1 CASSPQTGGYSNYGYTF TGTGCCAGCAGCCCCCAAACAGGGGGCTACTCTAACTATGGCTACACCTTC
- TRBJ2-3 TRBV7-8 - CASSLLEVPTDTQYF TGTGCCAGCAGCCTATTGGAGGTCCCCACAGATACGCAGTATTTT
- TRBJ2-5 TRBV12-3/TRBV12-4 - CASGASDPRTQYF TGTGCCAGCGGGGCTAGCGATCCCAGGACCCAGTACTTC
- TRBJ2-1 TRBV25-1 TRBD1 CASSGGGLQFF TGTGCCAGCAGTGGAGGGGGCCTTCAGTTCTTC
- TRBJ1-5 TRBV7-2 - CASSLAGTPNQPQHF TGTGCCAGCAGCTTAGCCGGGACACCGAATCAGCCCCAGCATTTT
once TRBJ2-7 TRBV10-2 - CASGLAYEQYF TGCGCCAGCGGACTTGCCTACGAGCAGTACTTC
- TRBJ2-1 TRBV19 - CASSIMNAGSNEQFF TGTGCCAGTAGTATTATGAATGCAGGGTCCAATGAGCAGTTCTTC
- TRBJ1-2 TRBV9 TRBD1 CASSVDGTGNGYTF TGTGCCAGCAGCGTAGATGGGACAGGGAATGGCTACACCTTC
- TRBJ1-1 TRBV2 - CASSLQGFRAFF TGTGCCAGCAGTTTGCAGGGCTTTCGGGCTTTCTTT
- TRBJ2-7 TRBV28 - CASNLLHSIQLTVSYEQYF TGTGCCAGCAATTTACTCCATTCCATCCAATTGACAGTCTCCTACGAGCAGTACTTC
- TRBJ2-3 TRBV9 - CASSDRLDTQYF TGTGCCAGCAGCGACCGACTAGATACGCAGTATTTT
- TRBJ1-2 TRBV30 TRBD1 CAWRGTGYGYTF TGTGCCTGGAGGGGGACAGGGTATGGCTACACCTTC
few TRBJ1-2 TRBV9 - CASSVGGTNHYGYTF TGTGCCAGCAGCGTAGGGGGGACAAATCACTATGGCTACACCTTC
- TRBJ2-1 TRBV7-9 - CASSLDPAANYNEQFF TGTGCCAGCAGCTTAGACCCAGCGGCAAACTACAATGAGCAGTTCTTC
- TRBJ1-5 TRBV30 - CAWQDNSNQPQHF TGTGCCTGGCAGGATAATAGCAATCAGCCCCAGCATTTT
- TRBJ2-7 TRBV5-4 TRBD2 CASSPDGGGVYEQYF TGTGCCAGCAGCCCCGATGGGGGAGGGGTATACGAGCAGTACTTC
- TRBJ2-5 TRBV28 - CASSSPSGYREYF TGTGCCAGCAGTTCCCCTTCAGGGTACCGAGAGTACTTC
- TRBJ1-1 TRBV5-1 TRBD1 CASSLVTGTENTEAFF TGCGCCAGCAGCCTAGTAACCGGGACAGAGAACACTGAAGCTTTCTTT
- TRBJ1-2 TRBV5-1 - CASSWDDSSFNYGYTF TGCGCCAGCAGCTGGGATGACAGCTCCTTTAACTATGGCTACACCTTC
- TRBJ1-2 TRBV5-4 TRBD1 CASSQGQGSGYTF TGTGCCAGCAGCCAGGGACAGGGAAGTGGCTACACCTTC
once TRBJ1-6 TRBV27 TRBD1 CASSLTGGLNSPLHF TGTGCCAGCAGTTTAACAGGGGGACTAAATTCACCCCTCCACTTT
- TRBJ2-3 TRBV21-1 - CASSSNPSPEVTDTQYF TGTGCCAGCAGCTCTAACCCGTCCCCGGAGGTCACAGATACGCAGTATTTT
few TRBJ2-1 TRBV9 TRBD1 CASSPRTGTGANEQFF TGTGCCAGCAGCCCGAGAACCGGGACAGGGGCCAATGAGCAGTTCTTC
- TRBJ1-3 TRBV7-9 TRBD1 CASSLGDRGRSDSGNTIYF TGTGCCAGCAGCTTAGGGGACAGGGGGCGATCCGACTCTGGAAACACCATATATTTT
- TRBJ1-1 TRBV5-1 TRBD1 CASRRQGSTEAFF TGCGCCAGCAGGAGACAGGGGTCCACTGAAGCTTTCTTT